Listed here is a single T cell receptor (beta chain). What it recognizes is unknown. The data were produced by immunoSEQ multiplex PCR, yet TCRdb's version contains in-frame clones alone and is incomplete. Of 7,500 to 8,000 clones listed, 70% to 90% were seen once; the top ten hold roughly 2%. This entry comes from a study of chemoradiotherapy in HPV16-positive cancers. General observations from the study: Candidate HPV-specific clones and E7-related TCR motifs grew in tumor during treatment.

The sample was gathered from a patient who underwent chemoradiotherapy. This TCR derives from a human donor with HPV-associated anogenital cancer.

The CDR3 nucleotides read TGCGCCAGCAGCCAAGATCAAAGGGCCGCTGAAGCTTTCTTT. As protein: CASSQDQRAAEAFF. The chain combines TRBV4-1 with TRBJ1-1; D gene unclear. The CDR3 length is 14 residues. V lost 0 bases, J lost 6 bases, and 11 bases lay in between. In germline, CDR1 is MGHRA, CDR2 YSYEKL.